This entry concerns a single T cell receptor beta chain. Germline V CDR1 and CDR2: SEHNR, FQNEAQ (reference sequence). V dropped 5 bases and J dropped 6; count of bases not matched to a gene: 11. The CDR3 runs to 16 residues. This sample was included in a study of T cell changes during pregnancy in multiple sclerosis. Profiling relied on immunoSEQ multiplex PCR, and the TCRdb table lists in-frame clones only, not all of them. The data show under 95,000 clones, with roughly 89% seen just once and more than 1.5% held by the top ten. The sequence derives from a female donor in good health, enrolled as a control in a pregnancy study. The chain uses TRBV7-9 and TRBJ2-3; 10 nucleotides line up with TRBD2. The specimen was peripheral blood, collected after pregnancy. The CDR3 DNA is TGTGCCAGCAGCGCCCCCCTAGCGGGGGTTAGTGATACGCAGTATTTT. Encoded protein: CASSAPLAGVSDTQYF.